This T cell receptor (beta chain) came from a study of sequential checkpoint blockade in melanoma. Whole-study context: Arm A got nivolumab then ipilimumab; arm B the reverse, 1:1.

Assay used: immunoSEQ multiplex PCR; TCRdb lists only in-frame clones, some missing. Seen here are 21,000 or so clones, roughly 80% observed once, and the top ten hold 9.5% to 13%. Unmatched junction bases numbered 3, after V lost 3 bases and J lost 3 bases. The CDR3 covers 14 residues. CDR1 and CDR2 (germline): MGHRA, YSYEKL. Stated treatment: randomized to nivolumab then ipilimumab (arm A) or the reverse (arm B). Sequencing was performed on CD8+ T cells sorted from blood (inferred from file names), taken from a patient given nivolumab and ipilimumab in sequence. The sequence derives from a human donor with melanoma. The J gene is TRBJ2-7, the V gene TRBV4-1; the match to TRBD1 covers 9 bases. The CDR3 region has the DNA TGCGCCAGCAGCCACCGGACAGGGGACTACGAGCAGTACTTC. Its protein is CASSHRTGDYEQYF.